The clone carrying this T cell receptor (beta chain) showed up just a few times. Its antigen is still unknown. MiXCR, run by TCRdb on the RT-PCR reads, gives a single entry per CDR3 protein. The sample yields about 780,000 distinct CDR3 sequences, under 20% seen once. The V end was cut by 4 bases, the J end by 1 base, with 9 bases between. There are 13 residues in the CDR3. CDR1 is SQVTM and CDR2 is ANQGSEA in the germline V gene. This sample is drawn from a study of response to subunit inactivated influenza vaccine. Findings and caveats of the study: The authors suggested that every seasonal influenza vaccination recruits few new T cells.

The receptor comes from a man between 50 and 59 years old who received an inactivated influenza vaccine. Source: PBMCs from blood, taken 4 to 6 days after vaccination. V gene TRBV29-1 combines with J gene TRBJ2-3; D gene unclear. CDR3 DNA: TGCAGCGTTGCCGAGGCAGGCACAGATACGCAGTATTTT. It translates to CSVAEAGTDTQYF.